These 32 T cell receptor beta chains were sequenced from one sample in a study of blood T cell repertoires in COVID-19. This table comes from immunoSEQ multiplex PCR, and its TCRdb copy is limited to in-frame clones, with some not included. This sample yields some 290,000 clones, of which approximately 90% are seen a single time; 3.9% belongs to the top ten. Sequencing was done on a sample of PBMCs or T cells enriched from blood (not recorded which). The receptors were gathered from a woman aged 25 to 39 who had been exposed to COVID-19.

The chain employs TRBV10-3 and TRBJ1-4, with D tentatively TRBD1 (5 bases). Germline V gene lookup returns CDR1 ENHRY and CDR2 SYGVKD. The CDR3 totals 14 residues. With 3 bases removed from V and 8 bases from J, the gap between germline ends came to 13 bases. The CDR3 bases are TGTGCCATCAGTGAAGGCAGGGAGGGAGAAAAACTGTTTTTT. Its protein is CAISEGREGEKLFF.

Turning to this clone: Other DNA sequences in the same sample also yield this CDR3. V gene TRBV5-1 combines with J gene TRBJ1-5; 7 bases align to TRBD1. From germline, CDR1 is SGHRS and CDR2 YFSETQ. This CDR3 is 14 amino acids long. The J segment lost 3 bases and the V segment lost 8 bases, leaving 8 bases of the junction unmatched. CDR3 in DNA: TGCGCCAGTTCTTGGGACAGCCCCAATCAGCCCCAGCATTTT. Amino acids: CASSWDSPNQPQHF.

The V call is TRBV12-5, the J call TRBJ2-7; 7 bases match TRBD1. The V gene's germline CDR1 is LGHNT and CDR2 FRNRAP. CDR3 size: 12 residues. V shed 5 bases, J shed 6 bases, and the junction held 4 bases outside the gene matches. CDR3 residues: CASGDRVGEQYF. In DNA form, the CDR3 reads TGTGCTAGTGGTGACAGGGTTGGCGAGCAGTACTTC.

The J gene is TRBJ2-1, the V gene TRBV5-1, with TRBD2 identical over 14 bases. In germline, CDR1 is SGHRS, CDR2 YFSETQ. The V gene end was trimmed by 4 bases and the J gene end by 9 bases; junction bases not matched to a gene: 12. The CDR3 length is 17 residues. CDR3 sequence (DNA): TGCGCCAGCAGCCCGATCGAGACTAGCGGGGGGGCCGGTGAGCAGTTCTTC. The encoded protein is CASSPIETSGGAGEQFF.

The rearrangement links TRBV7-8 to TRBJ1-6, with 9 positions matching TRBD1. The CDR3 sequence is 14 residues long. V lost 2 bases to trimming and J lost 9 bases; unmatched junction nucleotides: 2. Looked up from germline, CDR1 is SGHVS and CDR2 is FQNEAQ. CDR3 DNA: TGTGCCAGCAGCTTAACAGGGGGCCGTTCACCCCTCCACTTT. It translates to CASSLTGGRSPLHF.

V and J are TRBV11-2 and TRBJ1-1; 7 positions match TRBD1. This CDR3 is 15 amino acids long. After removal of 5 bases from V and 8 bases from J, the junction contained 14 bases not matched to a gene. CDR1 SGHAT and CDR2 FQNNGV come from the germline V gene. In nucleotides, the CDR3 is TGTGCCAGCAGCCCTCTGAGTGAGACAGGGCAAGAAGCTTTCTTT. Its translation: CASSPLSETGQEAFF.

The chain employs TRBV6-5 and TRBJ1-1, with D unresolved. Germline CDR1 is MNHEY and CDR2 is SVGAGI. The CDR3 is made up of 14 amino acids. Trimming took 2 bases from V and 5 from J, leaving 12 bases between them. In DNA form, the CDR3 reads TGTGCCAGCAGTTACCTGACACCCAAAACTGAAGCTTTCTTT. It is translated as CASSYLTPKTEAFF.

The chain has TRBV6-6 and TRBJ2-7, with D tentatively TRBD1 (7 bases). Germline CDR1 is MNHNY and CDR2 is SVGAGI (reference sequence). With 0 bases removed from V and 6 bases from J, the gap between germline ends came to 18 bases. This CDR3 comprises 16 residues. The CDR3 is CASSYSKRQGGGEQYF. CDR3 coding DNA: TGTGCCAGCAGTTACTCTAAAAGACAGGGAGGAGGCGAGCAGTACTTC.

CDR3 protein: CASSSGLAGEQYF. The CDR3 bases are TGTGCCAGCAGCTCTGGACTAGCGGGTGAGCAGTACTTC. The chain combines TRBV9 with TRBJ2-7; 11 bases align to TRBD2. Germline V CDR1 and CDR2: SGDLS, YYNGEE. The V and J ends lost 4 bases and 7 bases, in that order; junction bases with no gene match: 4. The CDR3 contains 13 residues.

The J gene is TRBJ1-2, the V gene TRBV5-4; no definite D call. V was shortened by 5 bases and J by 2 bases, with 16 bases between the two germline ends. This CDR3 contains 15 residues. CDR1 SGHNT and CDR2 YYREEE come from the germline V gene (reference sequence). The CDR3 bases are TGTGCCAGCAGTCTAAACCGACAACGAAACTATGGCTACACCTTC. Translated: CASSLNRQRNYGYTF.

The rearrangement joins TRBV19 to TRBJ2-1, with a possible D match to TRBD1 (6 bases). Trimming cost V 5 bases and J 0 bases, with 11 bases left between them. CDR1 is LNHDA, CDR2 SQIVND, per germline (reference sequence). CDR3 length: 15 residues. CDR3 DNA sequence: TGTGCCAGTAGTCCTACAGGGAGCTCCTACAATGAGCAGTTCTTC. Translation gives CASSPTGSSYNEQFF.

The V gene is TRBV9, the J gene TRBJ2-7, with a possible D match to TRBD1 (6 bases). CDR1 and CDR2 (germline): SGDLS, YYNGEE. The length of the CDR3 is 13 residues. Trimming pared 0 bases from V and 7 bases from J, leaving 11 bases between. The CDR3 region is CASSVGRGGEQYF. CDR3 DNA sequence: TGTGCCAGCAGCGTAGGCAGGGGCGGAGAGCAGTACTTC.

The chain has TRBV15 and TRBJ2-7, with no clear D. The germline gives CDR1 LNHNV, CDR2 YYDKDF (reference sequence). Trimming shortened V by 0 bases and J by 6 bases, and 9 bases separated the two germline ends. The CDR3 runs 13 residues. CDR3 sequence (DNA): TGTGCCACCAGCAGAGATGGGCACCCCGAGCAGTACTTC. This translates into CATSRDGHPEQYF.

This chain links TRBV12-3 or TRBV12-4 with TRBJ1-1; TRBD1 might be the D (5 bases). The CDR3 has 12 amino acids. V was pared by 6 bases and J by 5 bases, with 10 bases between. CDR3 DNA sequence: TGTGCCAGCAGCCCAGGGTTGACTGAAGCTTTCTTT. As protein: CASSPGLTEAFF.

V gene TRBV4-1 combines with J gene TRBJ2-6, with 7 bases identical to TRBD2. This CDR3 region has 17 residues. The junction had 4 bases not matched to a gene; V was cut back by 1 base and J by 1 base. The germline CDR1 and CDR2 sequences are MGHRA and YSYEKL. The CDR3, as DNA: TGCGCCAGCAGCCAAGCGGTCGGGGGGTCTGGGGCCAACGTCCTGACTTTC. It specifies CASSQAVGGSGANVLTF.

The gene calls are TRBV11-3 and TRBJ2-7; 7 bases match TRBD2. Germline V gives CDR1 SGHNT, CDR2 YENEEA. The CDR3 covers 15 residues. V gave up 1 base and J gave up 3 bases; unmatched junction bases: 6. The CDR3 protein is CASSLAPGLGYEQYF. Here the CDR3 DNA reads TGTGCCAGCAGCTTAGCCCCCGGACTAGGCTACGAGCAGTACTTC. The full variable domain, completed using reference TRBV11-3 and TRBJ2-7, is EAGVVQSPRYKIIEKKQPVAFWCNPISGHNTLYWYLQNLGQGPELLIRYENEEAVDDSQLPKDRFSAERLKGVDSTLKIQPAELGDSAVYLCASSLAPGLGYEQYFGPGTRLTVT.

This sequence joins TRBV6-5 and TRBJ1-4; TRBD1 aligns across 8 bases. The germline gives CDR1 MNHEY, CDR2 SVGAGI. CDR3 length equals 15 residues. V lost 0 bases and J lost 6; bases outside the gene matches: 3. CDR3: CASSYSGTGDEKLFF. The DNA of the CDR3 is TGTGCCAGCAGTTACTCCGGGACAGGTGATGAAAAACTGTTTTTT.

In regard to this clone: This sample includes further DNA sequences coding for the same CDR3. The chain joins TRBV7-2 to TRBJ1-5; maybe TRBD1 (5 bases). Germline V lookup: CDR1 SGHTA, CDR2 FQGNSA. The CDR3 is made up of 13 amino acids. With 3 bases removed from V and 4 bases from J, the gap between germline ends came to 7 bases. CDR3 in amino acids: CASSFQGNQPQHF. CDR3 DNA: TGTGCCAGCAGCTTTCAGGGAAATCAGCCCCAGCATTTT.

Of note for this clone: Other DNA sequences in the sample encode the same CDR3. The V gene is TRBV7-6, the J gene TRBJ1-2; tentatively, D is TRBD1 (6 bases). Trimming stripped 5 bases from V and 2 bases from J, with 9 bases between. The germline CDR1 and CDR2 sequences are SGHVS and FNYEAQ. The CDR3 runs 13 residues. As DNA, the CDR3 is TGTGCCAGCAGCCCTACAGGGAACTATGGCTACACCTTC. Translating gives CASSPTGNYGYTF.

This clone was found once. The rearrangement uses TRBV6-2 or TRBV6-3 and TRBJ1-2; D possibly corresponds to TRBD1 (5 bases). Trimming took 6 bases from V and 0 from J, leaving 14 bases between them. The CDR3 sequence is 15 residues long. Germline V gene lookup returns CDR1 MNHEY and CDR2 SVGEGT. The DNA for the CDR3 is TGTGCCAGCAGCCCTAGGACACTTACTAACTATGGCTACACCTTC. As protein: CASSPRTLTNYGYTF.

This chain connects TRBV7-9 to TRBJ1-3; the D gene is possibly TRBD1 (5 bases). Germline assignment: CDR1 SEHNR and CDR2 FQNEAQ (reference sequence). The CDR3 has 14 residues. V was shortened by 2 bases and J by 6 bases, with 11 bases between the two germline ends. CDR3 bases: TGTGCCAGCAGCTTAAGACAGTCACTAAACACCATATATTTT. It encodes CASSLRQSLNTIYF.

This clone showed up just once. The CDR3 sequence is CASSYGAVYGYTF. CDR3 nucleotide sequence: TGTGCCAGCAGTTACGGGGCAGTCTATGGCTACACCTTC. The chain joins TRBV6-5 to TRBJ1-2; possibly TRBD1 for D (5 bases). The CDR3 loop spans 13 amino acids. The V end lost 2 bases, the J end lost 4 bases, and 8 bases lay between the germline ends. CDR1 MNHEY and CDR2 SVGAGI come from the germline V gene.

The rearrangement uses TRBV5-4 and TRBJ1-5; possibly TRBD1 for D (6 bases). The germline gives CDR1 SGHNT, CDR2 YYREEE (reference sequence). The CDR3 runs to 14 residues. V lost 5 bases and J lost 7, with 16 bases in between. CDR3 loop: CASRSRDRMQPQHF. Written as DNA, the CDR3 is TGTGCCAGCAGATCGCGCGACAGGATGCAGCCCCAGCATTTT.

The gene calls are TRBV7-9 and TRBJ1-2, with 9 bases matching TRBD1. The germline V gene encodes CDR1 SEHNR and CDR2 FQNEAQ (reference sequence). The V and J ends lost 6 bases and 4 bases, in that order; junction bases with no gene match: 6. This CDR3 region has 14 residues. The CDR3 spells CASRRTGEGYGYTF. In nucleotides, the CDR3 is TGTGCCAGCAGAAGGACAGGGGAAGGCTATGGCTACACCTTC.

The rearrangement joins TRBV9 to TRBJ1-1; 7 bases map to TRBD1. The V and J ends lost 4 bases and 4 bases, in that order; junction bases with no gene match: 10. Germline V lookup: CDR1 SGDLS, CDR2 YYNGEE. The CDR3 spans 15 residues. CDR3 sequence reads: CASSRQNRGGTEAFF. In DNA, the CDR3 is TGTGCCAGCAGCCGCCAGAACAGGGGAGGCACTGAAGCTTTCTTT. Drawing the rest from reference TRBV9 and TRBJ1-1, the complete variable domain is DSGVTQTPKHLITATGQRVTLRCSPRSGDLSVYWYQQSLDQGLQFLIQYYNGEERAKGNILERFSAQQFPDLHSELNLSSLELGDSALYFCASSRQNRGGTEAFFGQGTRLTVV.

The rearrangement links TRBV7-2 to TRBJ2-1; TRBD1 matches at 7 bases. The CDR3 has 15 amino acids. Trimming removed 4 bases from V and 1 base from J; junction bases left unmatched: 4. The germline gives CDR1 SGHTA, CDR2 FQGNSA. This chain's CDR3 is CASSSQGWSYNEQFF. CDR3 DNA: TGTGCCAGCAGCTCACAGGGGTGGTCCTACAATGAGCAGTTCTTC.

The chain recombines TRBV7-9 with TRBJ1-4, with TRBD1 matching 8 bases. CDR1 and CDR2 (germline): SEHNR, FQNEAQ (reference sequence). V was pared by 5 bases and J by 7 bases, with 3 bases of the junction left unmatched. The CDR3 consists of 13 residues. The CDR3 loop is CASSRGTGEKLFF. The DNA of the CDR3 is TGTGCCAGCAGCAGGGGGACAGGTGAAAAACTGTTTTTT.

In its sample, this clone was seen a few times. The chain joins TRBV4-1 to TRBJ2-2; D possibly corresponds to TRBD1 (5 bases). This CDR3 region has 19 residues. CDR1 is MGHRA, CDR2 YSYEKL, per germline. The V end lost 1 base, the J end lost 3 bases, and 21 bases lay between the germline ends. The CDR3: CASSQAWKGRTPHTGELFF. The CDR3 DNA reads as TGCGCCAGCAGCCAAGCTTGGAAGGGGCGAACCCCCCACACCGGGGAGCTGTTTTTT.

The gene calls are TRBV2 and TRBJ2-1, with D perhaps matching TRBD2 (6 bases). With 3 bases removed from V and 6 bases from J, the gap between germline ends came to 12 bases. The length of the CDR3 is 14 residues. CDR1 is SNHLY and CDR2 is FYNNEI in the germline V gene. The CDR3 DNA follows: TGTGCCAGCAGTGAGTGGCGGGACCCCAATGAGCAGTTCTTC. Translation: CASSEWRDPNEQFF.

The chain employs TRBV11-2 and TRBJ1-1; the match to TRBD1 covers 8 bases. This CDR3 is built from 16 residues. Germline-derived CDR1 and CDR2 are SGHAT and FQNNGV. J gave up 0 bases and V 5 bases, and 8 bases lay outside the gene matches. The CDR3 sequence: CASSKRTGRVNTEAFF. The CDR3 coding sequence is TGTGCCAGCAGCAAGAGGACAGGGAGGGTGAACACTGAAGCTTTCTTT.

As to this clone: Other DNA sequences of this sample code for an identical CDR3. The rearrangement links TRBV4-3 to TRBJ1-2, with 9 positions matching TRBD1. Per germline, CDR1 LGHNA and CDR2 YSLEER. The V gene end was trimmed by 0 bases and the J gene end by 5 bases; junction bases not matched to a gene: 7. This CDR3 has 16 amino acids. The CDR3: CASSQDRTGAGYGYTF. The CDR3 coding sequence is TGCGCCAGCAGCCAAGATAGGACAGGGGCGGGGTATGGCTACACCTTC.

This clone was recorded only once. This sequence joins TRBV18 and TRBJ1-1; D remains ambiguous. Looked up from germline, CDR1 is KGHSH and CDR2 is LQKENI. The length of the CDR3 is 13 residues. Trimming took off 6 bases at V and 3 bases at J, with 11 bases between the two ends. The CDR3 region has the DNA TGTGCCAGCTCCGGGGAGTTCCACACTGAAGCTTTCTTT. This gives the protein CASSGEFHTEAFF. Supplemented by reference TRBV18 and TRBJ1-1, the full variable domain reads NAGVMQNPRHLVRRRGQEARLRCSPMKGHSHVYWYRQLPEEGLKFMVYLQKENIIDESGMPKERFSAEFPKEGPSILRIQQVVRGDSAAYFCASSGEFHTEAFFGQGTRLTVV.